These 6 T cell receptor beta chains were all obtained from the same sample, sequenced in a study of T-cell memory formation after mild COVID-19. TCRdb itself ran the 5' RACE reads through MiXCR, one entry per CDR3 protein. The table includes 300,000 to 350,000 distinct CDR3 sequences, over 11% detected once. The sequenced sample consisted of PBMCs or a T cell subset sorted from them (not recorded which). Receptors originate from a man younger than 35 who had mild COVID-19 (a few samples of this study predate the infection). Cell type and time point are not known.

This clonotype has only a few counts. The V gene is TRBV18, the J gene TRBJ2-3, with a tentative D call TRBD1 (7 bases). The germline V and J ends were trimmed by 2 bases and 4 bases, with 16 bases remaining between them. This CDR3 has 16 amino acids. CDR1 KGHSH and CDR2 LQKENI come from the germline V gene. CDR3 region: CASSPAQGGVADTQYF. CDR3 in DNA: TGTGCCAGCTCACCAGCTCAGGGGGGCGTGGCAGATACGCAGTATTTT.

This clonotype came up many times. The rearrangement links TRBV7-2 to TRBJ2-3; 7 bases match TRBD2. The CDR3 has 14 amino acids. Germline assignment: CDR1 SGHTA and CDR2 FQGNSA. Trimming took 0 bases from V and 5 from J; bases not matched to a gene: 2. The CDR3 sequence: CASSLARERDTQYF. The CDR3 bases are TGTGCCAGCAGCTTAGCGCGGGAGCGAGATACGCAGTATTTT.

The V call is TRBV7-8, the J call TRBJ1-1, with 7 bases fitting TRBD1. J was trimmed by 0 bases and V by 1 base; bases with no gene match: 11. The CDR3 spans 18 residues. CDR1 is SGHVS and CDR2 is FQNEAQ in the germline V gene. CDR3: CASSLEFWDSRMNTEAFF. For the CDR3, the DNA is TGTGCCAGCAGCTTAGAGTTTTGGGACAGCCGCATGAACACTGAAGCTTTCTTT. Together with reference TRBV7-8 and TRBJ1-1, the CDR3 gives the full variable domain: GAGVSQSPRYKVAKRGQDVALRCDPISGHVSLFWYQQALGQGPEFLTYFQNEAQLDKSGLPSDRFFAERPEGSVSTLKIQRTQQEDSAVYLCASSLEFWDSRMNTEAFFGQGTRLTVV.

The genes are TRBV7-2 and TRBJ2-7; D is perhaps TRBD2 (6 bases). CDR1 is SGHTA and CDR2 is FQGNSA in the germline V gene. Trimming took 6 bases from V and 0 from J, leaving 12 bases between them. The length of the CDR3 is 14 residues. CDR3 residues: CASRLDGSSYEQYF. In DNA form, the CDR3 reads TGTGCCAGCAGACTTGACGGGAGCTCCTACGAGCAGTACTTC.

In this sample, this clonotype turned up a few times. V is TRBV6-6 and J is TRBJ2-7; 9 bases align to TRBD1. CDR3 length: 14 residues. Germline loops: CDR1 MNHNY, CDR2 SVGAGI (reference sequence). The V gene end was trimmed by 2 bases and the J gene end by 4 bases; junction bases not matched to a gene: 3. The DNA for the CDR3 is TGTGCCAGCAGTTACGGGACAGGGCAGTACGAGCAGTACGTC. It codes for CASSYGTGQYEQYV.

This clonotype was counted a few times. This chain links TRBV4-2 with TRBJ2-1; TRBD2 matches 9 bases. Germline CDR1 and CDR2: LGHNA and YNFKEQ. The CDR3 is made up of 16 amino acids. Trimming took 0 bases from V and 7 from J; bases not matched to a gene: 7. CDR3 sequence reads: CASSQDLAGALNEQFF. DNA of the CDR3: TGTGCCAGCAGCCAAGATTTAGCGGGGGCTTTAAATGAGCAGTTCTTC.